These T cell receptor beta chains were read from a single sample in a study of shared clonotypes between healthy human individuals. This table comes from immunoSEQ multiplex PCR, and its TCRdb copy is limited to in-frame clones, with some not included. Among about 1.1 million clones, roughly 74% were seen once, and the ten largest hold 0.5% to 0.65%. Sequenced sample: memory CD4+ T cells from PBMCs. These receptors all come from a young man in good health. Some clones in this sample may be carry-over from other donors' samples. The CDR3 runs from the conserved cysteine through the conserved F or W. A D gene is named only where the DNA matches it firmly. Rows may omit the clone size; those that give it use once, few, many or a size class.

V gene: TRBV15
D gene: NA
J gene: TRBJ2-7
clone size: NA
CDR3 protein: CATSGFGYEQYF
CDR3 DNA: TGTGCCACCAGCGGATTCGGTTACGAGCAGTACTTC

V gene: TRBV2
D gene: NA
J gene: TRBJ1-2
clone size: NA
CDR3 protein: CASSLDRLPGYTF
CDR3 DNA: TGTGCCAGCAGCCTCGACAGACTCCCGGGCTACACCTTC

V gene: TRBV11-3
D gene: TRBD1
J gene: TRBJ2-2
clone size: many
CDR3 protein: CASSRDRGPTGELFF
CDR3 DNA: TGTGCCAGCAGCCGTGACAGGGGACCGACCGGGGAGCTGTTTTTT

V gene: TRBV4-3
D gene: TRBD1
J gene: TRBJ1-2
clone size: NA
CDR3 protein: CASSARDRGAGYTF
CDR3 DNA: TGCGCCAGCAGCGCCCGGGACAGGGGCGCCGGCTACACCTTC

V gene: TRBV7-2
D gene: NA
J gene: TRBJ2-7
clone size: NA
CDR3 protein: CASSARPGDISSYEQYF
CDR3 DNA: TGTGCCAGCAGCGCACGGCCGGGGGATATCAGCTCCTACGAGCAGTACTTC

V gene: TRBV27
D gene: TRBD2
J gene: TRBJ2-5
clone size: NA
CDR3 protein: CASSSLSGGERETQYF
CDR3 DNA: TGTGCCAGCAGTTCACTTAGCGGGGGGGAGAGGGAGACCCAGTACTTC

V gene: TRBV21-1
D gene: NA
J gene: TRBJ2-7
clone size: NA
CDR3 protein: CASVSGRASEQYF
CDR3 DNA: TGTGCCAGCGTGAGCGGGAGGGCCTCCGAGCAGTACTTC

V gene: TRBV5-1
D gene: NA
J gene: TRBJ2-5
clone size: NA
CDR3 protein: CASSLKADPQETQYF
CDR3 DNA: TGCGCCAGCAGCTTGAAGGCAGACCCCCAAGAGACCCAGTACTTC

V gene: TRBV7-2
D gene: TRBD1
J gene: TRBJ2-5
clone size: NA
CDR3 protein: CASSLYRGQETQYF
CDR3 DNA: TGTGCCAGCAGCTTATACAGGGGACAAGAGACCCAGTACTTC

V gene: TRBV5-1
D gene: TRBD2
J gene: TRBJ2-7
clone size: few
CDR3 protein: CASSLDAGTSNGQYF
CDR3 DNA: TGCGCCAGCAGCTTGGATGCCGGGACTAGCAACGGGCAGTACTTC

V gene: TRBV10-1
D gene: TRBD1
J gene: TRBJ2-7
clone size: NA
CDR3 protein: CASSESGTGGAEQYF
CDR3 DNA: TGCGCCAGCAGTGAGTCGGGGACAGGGGGAGCCGAGCAGTACTTC

V gene: TRBV29-1
D gene: NA
J gene: TRBJ1-1
clone size: NA
CDR3 protein: CSATGGSEAFF
CDR3 DNA: TGCAGCGCTACGGGAGGGTCTGAAGCTTTCTTT

V gene: TRBV30
D gene: TRBD2
J gene: TRBJ2-7
clone size: NA
CDR3 protein: CAWRAGLAAPSYEQYF
CDR3 DNA: TGTGCCTGGAGGGCGGGACTAGCGGCACCCTCCTACGAGCAGTACTTC

V gene: TRBV6-1
D gene: TRBD2
J gene: TRBJ2-7
clone size: NA
CDR3 protein: CASRRTSDDEQYF
CDR3 DNA: TGTGCCAGCCGACGGACTAGCGATGACGAGCAGTACTTC

V gene: TRBV30
D gene: NA
J gene: TRBJ2-5
clone size: NA
CDR3 protein: CAWGGDNPETQYF
CDR3 DNA: TGTGCCTGGGGCGGCGACAACCCGGAGACCCAGTACTTC

V gene: TRBV28
D gene: NA
J gene: TRBJ1-2
clone size: NA
CDR3 protein: CASIQGSEFRRYGYTF
CDR3 DNA: TGTGCCAGCATCCAGGGTTCTGAGTTTCGTCGCTATGGCTACACCTTC

V gene: TRBV9
D gene: NA
J gene: TRBJ1-4
clone size: NA
CDR3 protein: CASSVYGATNEKLFF
CDR3 DNA: TGTGCCAGCAGCGTATACGGGGCAACTAATGAAAAACTGTTTTTT

V gene: TRBV4-2
D gene: TRBD1
J gene: TRBJ2-7
clone size: NA
CDR3 protein: CASSPPQGMKNEQYF
CDR3 DNA: TGTGCCAGCAGCCCACCACAGGGGATGAAGAACGAGCAGTACTTC

V gene: TRBV23-1
D gene: NA
J gene: TRBJ2-1
clone size: NA
CDR3 protein: CASRPAKRSSYNEQFF
CDR3 DNA: TGCGCCAGCAGGCCCGCGAAGCGGAGCTCCTACAATGAGCAGTTCTTC

V gene: TRBV5-5
D gene: NA
J gene: TRBJ1-5
clone size: NA
CDR3 protein: CASSLFGSYSNQPQHF
CDR3 DNA: TGTGCCAGCAGCTTGTTTGGCAGCTATAGCAATCAGCCCCAGCATTTT

V gene: TRBV2
D gene: TRBD2
J gene: TRBJ2-1
clone size: NA
CDR3 protein: CASSPSSGKFNEQFF
CDR3 DNA: TGTGCCAGCAGTCCATCTAGCGGGAAATTCAATGAGCAGTTCTTC

V gene: TRBV25-1
D gene: NA
J gene: TRBJ2-3
clone size: NA
CDR3 protein: CASSDDKGRGTDTQYF
CDR3 DNA: TGTGCCAGCAGTGACGATAAGGGTAGAGGCACAGATACGCAGTATTTT

V gene: TRBV27
D gene: TRBD1
J gene: TRBJ1-1
clone size: NA
CDR3 protein: CASSFDREGAEAFF
CDR3 DNA: TGTGCCAGCAGTTTCGACAGGGAAGGCGCTGAAGCTTTCTTT